A selection of T cell receptor beta chains follows, all from one sample in a study of long-term antiretroviral therapy in people with HIV. Sequencing used immunoSEQ multiplex PCR; TCRdb keeps in-frame clones, though not all of them. The repertoire includes 25,000 to 30,000 clones, about 90% of them detected once, and 3.6% sits in the top ten. The source material was unsorted PBMCs, sampled 1.8 years after starting antiretroviral therapy. These receptors came from a woman younger than 30 with HIV. Both conserved end residues are trimmed from each CDR3. Each record gives: V gene, clone size, J gene, CDR3 protein. A row's size may be missing; if present it is once, few, many or a size class.

v_gene: TRBV7-2; abundance: .; j_gene: TRBJ1-2; CDR3aa: ASSLAVTEYYGYT
v_gene: TRBV7-9; abundance: .; j_gene: TRBJ1-3; CDR3aa: ASSLLGDLWGPNTIY
v_gene: TRBV4-3; abundance: .; j_gene: TRBJ2-3; CDR3aa: ASSQDWGPSGRMTDTQY
v_gene: TRBV5-6; abundance: .; j_gene: TRBJ1-2; CDR3aa: ASSLTQGYYGYT
v_gene: TRBV27; abundance: .; j_gene: TRBJ2-3; CDR3aa: ASSLRLAASTDTQY
v_gene: TRBV10-1; abundance: few; j_gene: TRBJ1-2; CDR3aa: ASSESGTPRRGYT
v_gene: TRBV2; abundance: .; j_gene: TRBJ2-2; CDR3aa: ASSRDRANTGELF
v_gene: TRBV7-2; abundance: .; j_gene: TRBJ1-2; CDR3aa: ASSPRTDGYT
v_gene: TRBV27; abundance: .; j_gene: TRBJ1-5; CDR3aa: ASSLRGTGINQPQH
v_gene: TRBV10-1; abundance: .; j_gene: TRBJ2-2; CDR3aa: ASTPSGSSVGELF